The 5 T cell receptor beta chains below come from one sample, sequenced in a study of blood T cell repertoires in COVID-19. The assay was immunoSEQ multiplex PCR, and TCRdb's table has in-frame clones only and misses some. Of approximately 200,000 clones listed, 75% to 85% are singletons. The sequencing sample was made of PBMCs or T cells enriched from blood (not recorded which). Receptors were obtained from a man aged 40-55 years who had recovered from COVID-19.

This rearrangement joins TRBV7-3 to TRBJ2-2; D remains unclear. Germline V gives CDR1 SGHTA, CDR2 FQGTGA. V was clipped by 2 bases and J by 2 bases, with 6 bases between them. This CDR3 region has 14 residues. As DNA, the CDR3 is TGTGCCAGCAGCTTAGCAGATAACACCGGGGAGCTGTTTTTT. Amino acids: CASSLADNTGELFF.

The chain carries TRBV19 and TRBJ1-3; D gene unclear. The germline CDR1 and CDR2 sequences are LNHDA and SQIVND (reference sequence). The CDR3 is made up of 15 amino acids. Trimming stripped 3 bases from V and 0 bases from J, with 9 bases between. CDR3 nucleotides: TGTGCCAGTAGTATCAGGAAGGCCTCTGGAAACACCATATATTTT. Translation: CASSIRKASGNTIYF. The complete variable domain, with remaining parts taken from reference TRBV19 and TRBJ1-3, reads DGGITQSPKYLFRKEGQNVTLSCEQNLNHDAMYWYRQDPGQGLRLIYYSQIVNDFQKGDIAEGYSVSREKKESFPLTVTSAQKNPTAFYLCASSIRKASGNTIYFGEGSWLTVV.

This clone was counted once. The V call is TRBV6-5, the J call TRBJ1-1; no reliable D call. Germline V gene lookup returns CDR1 MNHEY and CDR2 SVGAGI. The CDR3 loop spans 15 amino acids. The V and J ends lost 7 bases and 5 bases respectively, with 20 bases between them. The CDR3 DNA reads as TGTGCCAGCAACCCCTACGAGGGCGCAAGGACTGAAGCTTTCTTT. Residues: CASNPYEGARTEAFF.

The V and J genes are TRBV13 and TRBJ2-3; 8 bases align to TRBD2. The germline V gene has CDR1 PRHDT and CDR2 FYEKMQ (reference sequence). This CDR3 has 16 residues. V lost 2 bases, J lost 6 bases, and 10 bases stayed unmatched. This chain's CDR3 is CASSLMVSGALDTQYF. The CDR3, as DNA: TGTGCCAGCAGCTTAATGGTTAGCGGGGCTCTCGATACGCAGTATTTT. Combining the CDR3 with reference TRBV13 and TRBJ2-3 gives the whole variable domain AAGVIQSPRHLIKEKRETATLKCYPIPRHDTVYWYQQGPGQDPQFLISFYEKMQSDKGSIPDRFSAQQFSDYHSELNMSSLELGDSALYFCASSLMVSGALDTQYFGPGTRLTVL.

This clone was seen many times. This chain's CDR3 is CASSLKDRHTDTQYF. CDR3 nucleotides: TGTGCCAGCAGCCTAAAGGACAGGCACACAGATACGCAGTATTTT. The genes are TRBV9 and TRBJ2-3; 7 bases line up with TRBD1. The V and J ends lost 4 bases and 2 bases, in that order; junction bases with no gene match: 7. Germline V CDR1 and CDR2: SGDLS, YYNGEE. The length of the CDR3 is 15 residues.